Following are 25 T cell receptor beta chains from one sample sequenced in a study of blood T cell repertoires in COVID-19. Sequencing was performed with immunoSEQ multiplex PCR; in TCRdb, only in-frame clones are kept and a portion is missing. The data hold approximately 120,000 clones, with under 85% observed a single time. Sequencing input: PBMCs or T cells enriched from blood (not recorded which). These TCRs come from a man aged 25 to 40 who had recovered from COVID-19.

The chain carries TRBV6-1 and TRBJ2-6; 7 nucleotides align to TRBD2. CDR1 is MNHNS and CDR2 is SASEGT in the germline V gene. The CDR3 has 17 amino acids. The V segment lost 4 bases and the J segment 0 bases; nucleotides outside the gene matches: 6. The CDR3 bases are TGTGCCAGCAGTGGGCGGGGGTCCGCCTCTGGGGCCAACGTCCTGACTTTC. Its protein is CASSGRGSASGANVLTF.

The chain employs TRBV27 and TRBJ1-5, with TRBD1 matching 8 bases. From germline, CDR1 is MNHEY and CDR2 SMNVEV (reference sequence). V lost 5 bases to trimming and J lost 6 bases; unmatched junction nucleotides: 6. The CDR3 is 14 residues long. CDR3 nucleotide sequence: TGTGCCAGCAGTGTTACAGGGGGTTCTCAGCCCCAGCATTTT. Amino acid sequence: CASSVTGGSQPQHF.

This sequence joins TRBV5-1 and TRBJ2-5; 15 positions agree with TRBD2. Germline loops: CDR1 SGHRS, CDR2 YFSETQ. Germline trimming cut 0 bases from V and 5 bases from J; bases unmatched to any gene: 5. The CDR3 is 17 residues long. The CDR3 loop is CASSLAAGTSGRETQYF. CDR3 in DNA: TGCGCCAGCAGCTTGGCCGCTGGGACTAGCGGGAGGGAGACCCAGTACTTC.

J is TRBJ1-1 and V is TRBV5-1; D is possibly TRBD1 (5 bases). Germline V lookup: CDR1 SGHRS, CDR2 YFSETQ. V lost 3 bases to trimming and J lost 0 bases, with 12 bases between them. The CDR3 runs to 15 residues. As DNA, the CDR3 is TGCGCCAGCAGCTCGGACACTACCCTGAACACTGAAGCTTTCTTT. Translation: CASSSDTTLNTEAFF.

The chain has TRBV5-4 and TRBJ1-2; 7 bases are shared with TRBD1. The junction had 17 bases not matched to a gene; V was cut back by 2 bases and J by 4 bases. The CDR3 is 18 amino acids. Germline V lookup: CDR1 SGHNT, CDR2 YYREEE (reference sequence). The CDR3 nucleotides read TGTGCCAGCAGCTTCAGCTCGACAGGGTCCCCTCGGGGCTATGGCTACACCTTC. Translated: CASSFSSTGSPRGYGYTF. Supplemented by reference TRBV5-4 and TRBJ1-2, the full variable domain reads ETGVTQSPTHLIKTRGQQVTLRCSSQSGHNTVSWYQQALGQGPQFIFQYYREEENGRGNFPPRFSGLQFPNYSSELNVNALELDDSALYLCASSFSSTGSPRGYGYTFGSGTRLTVV.

The CDR3 loop is CATSTQYINEQFF. CDR3 in DNA: TGTGCCACCAGCACCCAATACATCAATGAGCAGTTCTTC. The rearrangement uses TRBV15 and TRBJ2-1; no clear D gene. The CDR3 totals 13 residues. Germline V gene lookup returns CDR1 LNHNV and CDR2 YYDKDF (reference sequence). V shed 4 bases and J shed 6 bases, with 10 bases lying between them.

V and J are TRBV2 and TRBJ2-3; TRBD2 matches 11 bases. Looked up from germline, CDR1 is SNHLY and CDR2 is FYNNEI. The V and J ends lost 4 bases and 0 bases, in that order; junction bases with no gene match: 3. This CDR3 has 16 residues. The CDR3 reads CASSAGLAASTDTQYF. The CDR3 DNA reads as TGTGCCAGCAGTGCGGGACTAGCGGCTAGCACAGATACGCAGTATTTT.

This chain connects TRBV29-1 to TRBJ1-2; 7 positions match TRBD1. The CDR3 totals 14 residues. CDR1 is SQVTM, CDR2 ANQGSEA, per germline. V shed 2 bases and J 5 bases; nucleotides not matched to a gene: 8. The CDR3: CSVELGDSPYGYTF. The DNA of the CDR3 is TGCAGCGTTGAACTTGGGGACAGTCCTTATGGCTACACCTTC.

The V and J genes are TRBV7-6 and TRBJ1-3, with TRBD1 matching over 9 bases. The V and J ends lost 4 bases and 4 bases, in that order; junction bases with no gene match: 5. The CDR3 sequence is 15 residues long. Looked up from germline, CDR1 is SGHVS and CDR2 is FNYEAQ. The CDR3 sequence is CASSYKTGGGNTIYF. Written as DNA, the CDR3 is TGTGCCAGCAGCTACAAGACAGGGGGAGGAAACACCATATATTTT. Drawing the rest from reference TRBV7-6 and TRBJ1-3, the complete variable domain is GAGVSQSPRYKVTKRGQDVALRCDPISGHVSLYWYRQALGQGPEFLTYFNYEAQQDKSGLPNDRFSAERPEGSISTLTIQRTEQRDSAMYRCASSYKTGGGNTIYFGEGSWLTVV.

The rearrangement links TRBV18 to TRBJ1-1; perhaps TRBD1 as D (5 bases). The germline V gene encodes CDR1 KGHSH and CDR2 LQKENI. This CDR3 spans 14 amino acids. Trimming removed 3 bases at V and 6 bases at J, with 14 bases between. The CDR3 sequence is CASSPALRGSEAFF. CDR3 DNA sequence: TGTGCCAGCTCACCGGCGCTTCGGGGGTCTGAAGCTTTCTTT.

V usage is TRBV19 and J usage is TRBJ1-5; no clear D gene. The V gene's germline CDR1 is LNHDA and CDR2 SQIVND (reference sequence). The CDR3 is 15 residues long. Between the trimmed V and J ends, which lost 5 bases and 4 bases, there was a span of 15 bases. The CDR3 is CASSPGGRTNQPQHF. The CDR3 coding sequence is TGTGCCAGTAGTCCTGGAGGTAGGACTAATCAGCCCCAGCATTTT.

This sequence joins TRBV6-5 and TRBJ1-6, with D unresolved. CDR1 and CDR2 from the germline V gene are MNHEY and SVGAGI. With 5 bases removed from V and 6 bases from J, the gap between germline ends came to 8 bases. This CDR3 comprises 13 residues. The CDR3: CASSPRSNSPLHF. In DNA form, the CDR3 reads TGTGCCAGCAGTCCCCGCAGTAATTCACCCCTCCACTTT.

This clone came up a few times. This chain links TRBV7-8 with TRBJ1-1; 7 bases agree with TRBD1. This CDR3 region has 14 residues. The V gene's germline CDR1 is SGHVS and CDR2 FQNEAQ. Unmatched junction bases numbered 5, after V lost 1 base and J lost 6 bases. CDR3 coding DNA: TGTGCCAGCAGCTTAGTTCAGGGGGAGTCTGAAGCTTTCTTT. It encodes CASSLVQGESEAFF.

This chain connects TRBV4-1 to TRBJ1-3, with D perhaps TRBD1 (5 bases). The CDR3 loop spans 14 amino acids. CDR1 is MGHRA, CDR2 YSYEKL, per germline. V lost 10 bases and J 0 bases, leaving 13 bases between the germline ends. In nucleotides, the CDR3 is TGCGCCACCAGACAGACCTTCTCTGGAAACACCATATATTTT. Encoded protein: CATRQTFSGNTIYF.

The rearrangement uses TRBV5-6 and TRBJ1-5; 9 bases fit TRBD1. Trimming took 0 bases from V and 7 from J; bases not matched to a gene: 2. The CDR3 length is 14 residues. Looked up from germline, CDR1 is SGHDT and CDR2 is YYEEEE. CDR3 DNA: TGTGCCAGCAGCTTGGGACAGGGGGTCCAGCCCCAGCATTTT. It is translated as CASSLGQGVQPQHF.

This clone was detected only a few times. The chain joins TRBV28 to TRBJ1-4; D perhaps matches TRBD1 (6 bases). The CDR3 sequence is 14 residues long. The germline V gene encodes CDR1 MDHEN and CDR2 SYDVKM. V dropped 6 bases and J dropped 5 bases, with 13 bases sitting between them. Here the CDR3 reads CASRYGTRNEKLFF. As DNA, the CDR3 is TGTGCCAGCAGATACGGGACACGAAATGAAAAACTGTTTTTT.

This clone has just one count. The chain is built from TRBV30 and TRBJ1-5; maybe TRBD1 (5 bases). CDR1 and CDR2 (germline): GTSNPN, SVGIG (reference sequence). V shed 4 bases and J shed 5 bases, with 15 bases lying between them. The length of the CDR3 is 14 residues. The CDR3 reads CAWNTQGGDQPQHF. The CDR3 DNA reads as TGTGCCTGGAATACCCAGGGAGGAGATCAGCCCCAGCATTTT.

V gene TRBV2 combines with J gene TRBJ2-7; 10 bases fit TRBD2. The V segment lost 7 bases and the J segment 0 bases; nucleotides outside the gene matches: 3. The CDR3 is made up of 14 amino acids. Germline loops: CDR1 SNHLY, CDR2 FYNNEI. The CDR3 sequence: CASMASGSSYEQYV. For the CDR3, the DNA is TGTGCCAGCATGGCTAGCGGGAGCTCCTACGAGCAGTACGTC.

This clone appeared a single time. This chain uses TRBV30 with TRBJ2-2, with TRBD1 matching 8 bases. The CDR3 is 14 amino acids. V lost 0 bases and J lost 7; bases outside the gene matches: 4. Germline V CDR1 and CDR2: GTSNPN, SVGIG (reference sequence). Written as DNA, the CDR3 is TGTGCCTGGAGTGTGACAGGGGTATACGGGGAGCTGTTTTTT. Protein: CAWSVTGVYGELFF.

The CDR3 DNA follows: TGTGCCAGCAGTGAAGCACAAGGACAGGGACCGGAGACCCAGTACTTC. Translating gives CASSEAQGQGPETQYF. The gene calls are TRBV6-1 and TRBJ2-5; 8 bases fit TRBD1. V lost 0 bases, J lost 5 bases, and 8 bases stayed unmatched. Germline V gives CDR1 MNHNS, CDR2 SASEGT. The CDR3 has 16 amino acids.

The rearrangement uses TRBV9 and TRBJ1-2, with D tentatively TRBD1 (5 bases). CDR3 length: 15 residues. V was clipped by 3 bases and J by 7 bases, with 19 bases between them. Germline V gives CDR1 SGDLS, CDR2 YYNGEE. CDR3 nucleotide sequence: TGTGCCAGCAGCGGAAACAGGAAAGGTACCTCTGGCTACACCTTC. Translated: CASSGNRKGTSGYTF.

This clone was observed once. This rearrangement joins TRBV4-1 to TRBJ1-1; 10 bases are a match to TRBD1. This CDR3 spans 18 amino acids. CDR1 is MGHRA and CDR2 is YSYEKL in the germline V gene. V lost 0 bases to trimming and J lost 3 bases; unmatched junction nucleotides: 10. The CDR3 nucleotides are TGCGCCAGCAGCCAAGATCTTCCCGGGACAGGGGTTTACACTGAAGCTTTCTTT. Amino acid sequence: CASSQDLPGTGVYTEAFF.

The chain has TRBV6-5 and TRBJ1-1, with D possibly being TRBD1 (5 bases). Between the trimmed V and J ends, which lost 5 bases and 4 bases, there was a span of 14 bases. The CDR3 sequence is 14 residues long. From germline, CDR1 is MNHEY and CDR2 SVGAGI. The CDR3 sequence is CASSHPGGSTEAFF. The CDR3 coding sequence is TGTGCCAGCAGTCACCCCGGGGGGAGCACTGAAGCTTTCTTT.

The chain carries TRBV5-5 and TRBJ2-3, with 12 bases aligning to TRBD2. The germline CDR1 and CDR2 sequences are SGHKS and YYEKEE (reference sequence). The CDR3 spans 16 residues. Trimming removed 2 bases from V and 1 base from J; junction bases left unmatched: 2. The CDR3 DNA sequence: TGTGCCAGCAGCTTACGGACTAGCGGGGGCACAGATACGCAGTATTTT. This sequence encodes CASSLRTSGGTDTQYF.

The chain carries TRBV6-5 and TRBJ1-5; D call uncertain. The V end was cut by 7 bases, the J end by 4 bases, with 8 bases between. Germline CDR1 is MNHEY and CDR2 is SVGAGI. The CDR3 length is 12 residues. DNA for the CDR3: TGTGCCAGCAAGTCGGGTAATCAGCCCCAGCATTTT. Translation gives CASKSGNQPQHF.